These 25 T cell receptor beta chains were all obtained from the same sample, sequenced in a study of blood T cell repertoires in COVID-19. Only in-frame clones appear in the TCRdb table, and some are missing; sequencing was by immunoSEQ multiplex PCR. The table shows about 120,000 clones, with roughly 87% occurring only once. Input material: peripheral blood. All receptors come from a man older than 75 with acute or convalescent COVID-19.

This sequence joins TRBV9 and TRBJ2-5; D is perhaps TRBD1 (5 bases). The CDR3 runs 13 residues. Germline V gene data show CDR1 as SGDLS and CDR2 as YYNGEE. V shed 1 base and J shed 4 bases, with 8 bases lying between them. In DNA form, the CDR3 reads TGTGCCAGCAGCGTAAGGGGCGGAGAGACCCAGTACTTC. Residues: CASSVRGGETQYF.

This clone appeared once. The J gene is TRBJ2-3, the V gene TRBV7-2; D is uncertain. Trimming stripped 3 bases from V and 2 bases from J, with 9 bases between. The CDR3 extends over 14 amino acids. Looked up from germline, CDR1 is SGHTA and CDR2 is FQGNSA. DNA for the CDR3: TGTGCCAGCAGCTTTAACAGTTACACAGATACGCAGTATTTT. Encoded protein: CASSFNSYTDTQYF.

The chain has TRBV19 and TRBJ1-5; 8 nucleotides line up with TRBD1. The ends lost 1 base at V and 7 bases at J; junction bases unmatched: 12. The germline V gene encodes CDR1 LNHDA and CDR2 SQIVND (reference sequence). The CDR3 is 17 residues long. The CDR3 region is CASSIGTGQAQGQPQHF. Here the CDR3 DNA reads TGTGCCAGTAGTATAGGGACGGGACAGGCCCAAGGACAGCCCCAGCATTTT.

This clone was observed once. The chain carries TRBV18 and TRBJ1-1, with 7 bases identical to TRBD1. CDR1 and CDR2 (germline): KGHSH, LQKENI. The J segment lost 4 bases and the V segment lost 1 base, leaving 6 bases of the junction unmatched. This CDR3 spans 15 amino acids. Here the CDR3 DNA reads TGTGCCAGCTCACCACGGGACAGAAAGGCCACTGAAGCTTTCTTT. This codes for CASSPRDRKATEAFF. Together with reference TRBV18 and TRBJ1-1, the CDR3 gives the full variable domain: NAGVMQNPRHLVRRRGQEARLRCSPMKGHSHVYWYRQLPEEGLKFMVYLQKENIIDESGMPKERFSAEFPKEGPSILRIQQVVRGDSAAYFCASSPRDRKATEAFFGQGTRLTVV.

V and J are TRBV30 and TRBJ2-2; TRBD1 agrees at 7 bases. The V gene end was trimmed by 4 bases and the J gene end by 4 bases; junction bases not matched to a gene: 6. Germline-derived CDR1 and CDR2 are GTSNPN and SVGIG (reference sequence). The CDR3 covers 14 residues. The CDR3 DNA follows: TGTGCCTGGACCAGGGGGATAAGCACCGGGGAGCTGTTTTTT. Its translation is CAWTRGISTGELFF.

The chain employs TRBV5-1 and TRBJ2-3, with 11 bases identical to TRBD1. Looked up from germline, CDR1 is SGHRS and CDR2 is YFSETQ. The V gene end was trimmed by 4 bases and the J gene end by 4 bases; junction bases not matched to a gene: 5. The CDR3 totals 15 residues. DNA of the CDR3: TGCGCCAGCAGCCCCGAGGGACAGGGGGCAGATACGCAGTATTTT. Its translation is CASSPEGQGADTQYF. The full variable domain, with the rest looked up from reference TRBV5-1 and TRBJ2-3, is KAGVTQTPRYLIKTRGQQVTLSCSPISGHRSVSWYQQTPGQGLQFLFEYFSETQRNKGNFPGRFSGRQFSNSRSEMNVSTLELGDSALYLCASSPEGQGADTQYFGPGTRLTVL.

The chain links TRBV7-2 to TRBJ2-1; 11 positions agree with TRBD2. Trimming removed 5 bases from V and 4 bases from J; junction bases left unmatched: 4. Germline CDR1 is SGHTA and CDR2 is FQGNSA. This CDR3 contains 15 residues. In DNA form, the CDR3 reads TGTGCCAGCAGCGTCACTAGCGGGAGTTACAATGAGCAGTTCTTC. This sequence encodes CASSVTSGSYNEQFF.

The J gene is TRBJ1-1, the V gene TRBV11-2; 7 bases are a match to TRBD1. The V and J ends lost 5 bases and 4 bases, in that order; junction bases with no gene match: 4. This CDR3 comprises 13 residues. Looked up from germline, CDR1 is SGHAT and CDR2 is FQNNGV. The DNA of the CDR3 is TGTGCCAGCAGCCGACAGGGACGCACTGAAGCTTTCTTT. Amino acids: CASSRQGRTEAFF. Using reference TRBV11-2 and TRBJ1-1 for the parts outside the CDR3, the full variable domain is EAGVAQSPRYKIIEKRQSVAFWCNPISGHATLYWYQQILGQGPKLLIQFQNNGVVDDSQLPKDRFSAERLKGVDSTLKIQPAKLEDSAVYLCASSRQGRTEAFFGQGTRLTVV.

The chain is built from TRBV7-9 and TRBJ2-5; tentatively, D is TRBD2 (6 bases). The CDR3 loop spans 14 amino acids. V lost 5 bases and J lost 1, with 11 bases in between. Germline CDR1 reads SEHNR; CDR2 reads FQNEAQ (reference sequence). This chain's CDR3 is CASSAWDFQETQYF. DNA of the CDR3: TGTGCCAGCAGCGCCTGGGACTTCCAAGAGACCCAGTACTTC. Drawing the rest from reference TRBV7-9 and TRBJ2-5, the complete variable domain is DTGVSQNPRHKITKRGQNVTFRCDPISEHNRLYWYRQTLGQGPEFLTYFQNEAQLEKSRLLSDRFSAERPKGSFSTLEIQRTEQGDSAMYLCASSAWDFQETQYFGPGTRLLVL.

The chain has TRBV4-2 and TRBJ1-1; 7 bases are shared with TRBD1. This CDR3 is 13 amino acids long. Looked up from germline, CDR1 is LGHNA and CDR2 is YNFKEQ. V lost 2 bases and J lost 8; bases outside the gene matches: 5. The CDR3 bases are TGTGCCAGCAGCCAAATACAGACAGGGGAAGCTTTCTTT. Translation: CASSQIQTGEAFF.

The CDR3 protein is CASRLRQAVNYGYTF. In nucleotides, the CDR3 is TGTGCCAGCAGACTACGACAGGCGGTTAACTATGGCTACACCTTC. The gene calls are TRBV6-5 and TRBJ1-2; perhaps TRBD1 as D (6 bases). CDR1 is MNHEY and CDR2 is SVGAGI in the germline V gene. The CDR3 spans 15 residues. V lost 6 bases and J 1 base, leaving 15 bases between the germline ends.

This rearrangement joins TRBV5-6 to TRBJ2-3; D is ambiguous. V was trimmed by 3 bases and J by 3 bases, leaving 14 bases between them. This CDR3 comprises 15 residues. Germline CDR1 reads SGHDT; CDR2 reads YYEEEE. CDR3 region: CASSYPTSSTDTQYF. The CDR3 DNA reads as TGTGCCAGCAGCTACCCAACAAGTTCGACAGATACGCAGTATTTT.

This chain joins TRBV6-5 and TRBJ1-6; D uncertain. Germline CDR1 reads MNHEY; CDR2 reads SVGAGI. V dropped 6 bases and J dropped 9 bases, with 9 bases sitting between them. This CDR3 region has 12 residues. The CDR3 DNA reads TGTGCCAGCAGCGCGAGCGGTTCACCCCTCCACTTT. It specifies CASSASGSPLHF.

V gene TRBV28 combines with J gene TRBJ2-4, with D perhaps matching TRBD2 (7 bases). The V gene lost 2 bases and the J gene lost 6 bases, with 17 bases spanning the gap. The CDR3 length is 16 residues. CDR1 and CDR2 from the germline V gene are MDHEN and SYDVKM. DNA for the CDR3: TGTGCCAGCAGTTTAGTGAAGGGGGGGGCCGGAAACATTCAGTACTTC. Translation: CASSLVKGGAGNIQYF.

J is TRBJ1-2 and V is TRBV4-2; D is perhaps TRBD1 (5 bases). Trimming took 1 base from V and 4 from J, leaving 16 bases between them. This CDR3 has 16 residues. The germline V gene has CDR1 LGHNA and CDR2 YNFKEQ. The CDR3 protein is CASSQGLAGHVYGYTF. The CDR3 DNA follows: TGTGCCAGCAGCCAAGGTTTGGCAGGGCACGTCTATGGCTACACCTTC.

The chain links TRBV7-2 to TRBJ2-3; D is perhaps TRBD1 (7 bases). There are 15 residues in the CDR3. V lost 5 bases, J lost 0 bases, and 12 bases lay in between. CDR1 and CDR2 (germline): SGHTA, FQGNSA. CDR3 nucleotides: TGTGCCAGCAGCCAGGGGGGCCGGAGCACAGATACGCAGTATTTT. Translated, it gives CASSQGGRSTDTQYF.

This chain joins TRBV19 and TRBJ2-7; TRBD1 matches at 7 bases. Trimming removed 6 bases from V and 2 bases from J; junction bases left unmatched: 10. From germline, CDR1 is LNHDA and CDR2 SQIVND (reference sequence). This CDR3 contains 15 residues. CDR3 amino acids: CASRGTGERTYEQYF. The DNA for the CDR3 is TGTGCCAGTAGGGGTACAGGGGAAAGAACCTACGAGCAGTACTTC. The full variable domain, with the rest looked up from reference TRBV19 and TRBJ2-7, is DGGITQSPKYLFRKEGQNVTLSCEQNLNHDAMYWYRQDPGQGLRLIYYSQIVNDFQKGDIAEGYSVSREKKESFPLTVTSAQKNPTAFYLCASRGTGERTYEQYFGPGTRLTVT.

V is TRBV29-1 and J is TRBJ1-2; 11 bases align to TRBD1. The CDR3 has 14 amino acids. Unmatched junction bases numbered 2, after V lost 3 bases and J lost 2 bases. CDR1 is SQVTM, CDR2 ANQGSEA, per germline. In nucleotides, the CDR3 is TGCAGCGTTGATGGGGACAGGGGGAACTATGGCTACACCTTC. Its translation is CSVDGDRGNYGYTF.

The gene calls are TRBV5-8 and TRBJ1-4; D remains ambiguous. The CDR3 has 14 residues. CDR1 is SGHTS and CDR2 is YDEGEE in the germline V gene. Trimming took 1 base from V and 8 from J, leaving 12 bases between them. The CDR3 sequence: CASSLRVSREKLFF. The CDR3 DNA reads TGTGCCAGCAGCTTGCGGGTGTCGAGGGAAAAACTGTTTTTT.

The CDR3 DNA is TGTGCCAGCAGCCAGCGGAGACAGGGTAGCACCGGGGAGCTGTTTTTT. Amino acids: CASSQRRQGSTGELFF. The chain combines TRBV3-1 (or the pseudogene TRBV3-2) with TRBJ2-2; TRBD1 matches 7 bases. CDR3 length: 16 residues. After removal of 3 bases from V and 4 bases from J, the junction contained 8 bases not matched to a gene. The germline V gene has CDR1 LGHDT and CDR2 YNNKEL (reference sequence).

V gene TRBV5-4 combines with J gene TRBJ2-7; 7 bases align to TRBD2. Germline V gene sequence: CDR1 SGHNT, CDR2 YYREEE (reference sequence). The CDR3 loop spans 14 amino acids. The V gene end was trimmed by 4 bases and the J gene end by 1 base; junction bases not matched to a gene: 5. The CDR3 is CASSLAGVSYEQYF. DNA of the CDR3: TGTGCCAGCAGCCTCGCGGGGGTATCCTACGAGCAGTACTTC.

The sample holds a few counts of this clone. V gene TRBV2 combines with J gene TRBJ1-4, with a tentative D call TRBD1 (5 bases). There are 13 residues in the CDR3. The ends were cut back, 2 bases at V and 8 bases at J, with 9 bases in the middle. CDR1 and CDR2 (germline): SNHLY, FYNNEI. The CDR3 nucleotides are TGTGCCAGCAGTGAACGGCCAGGGGAAAAACTGTTTTTT. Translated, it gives CASSERPGEKLFF.

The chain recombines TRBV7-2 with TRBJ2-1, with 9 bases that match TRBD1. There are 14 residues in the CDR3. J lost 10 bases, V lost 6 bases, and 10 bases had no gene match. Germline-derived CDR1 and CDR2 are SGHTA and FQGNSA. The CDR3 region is CASRPTGGGTEQFF. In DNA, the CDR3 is TGTGCCAGCAGACCGACAGGGGGAGGAACCGAGCAGTTCTTC. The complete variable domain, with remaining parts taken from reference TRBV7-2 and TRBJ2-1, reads GAGVSQSPSNKVTEKGKDVELRCDPISGHTALYWYRQSLGQGLEFLIYFQGNSAPDKSGLPSDRFSAERTGGSVSTLTIQRTQQEDSAVYLCASRPTGGGTEQFFGPGTRLTVL.

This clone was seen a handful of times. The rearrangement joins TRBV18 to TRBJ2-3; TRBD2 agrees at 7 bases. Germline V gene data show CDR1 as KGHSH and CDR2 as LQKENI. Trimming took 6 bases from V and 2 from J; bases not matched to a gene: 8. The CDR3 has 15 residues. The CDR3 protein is CASSSFSGATDTQYF. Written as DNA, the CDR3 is TGTGCCAGCTCTTCCTTCAGCGGGGCCACAGATACGCAGTATTTT.

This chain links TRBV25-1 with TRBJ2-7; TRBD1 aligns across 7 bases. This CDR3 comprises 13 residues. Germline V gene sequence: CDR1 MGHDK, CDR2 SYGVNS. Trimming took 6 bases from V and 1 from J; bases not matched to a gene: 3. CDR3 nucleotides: TGTGCCAGCAGAAAGACAGGGTCCTACGAGCAGTACTTC. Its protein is CASRKTGSYEQYF.